This T cell receptor beta chain was captured in a study of regulatory T cells in long-lasting Graves disease. Stated time point: newly diagnosed GD, antithyroid drugs for less than 3 months. Isolated PBMC RNA provided the starting material for the TCR library. This clonotype showed up just a few times. Trimming took off 8 bases at V and 11 bases at J, with 19 bases between the two ends. The CDR3 is 14 residues long. Germline lookup yields CDR1 MNHNS and CDR2 SASEGT. The authors built TCR beta libraries using iRepertoire HTBI primers and Arm-PCR of CDR3 regions. Each CDR3 protein is one row after TCRdb ran MiXCR on the multiplex PCR reads. Counted here are 530,000 or so distinct CDR3 sequences, around 15% occurring once; the ten biggest clones make up about 11%. These data were also filed under a second study, of T cells in Graves' hyperthyroidism and ophthalmopathy.

This specimen consisted of peripheral blood mononuclear cells (PBMCs), obtained at new diagnosis, from a patient treated with antithyroid drugs. The chain uses TRBV6-1 and TRBJ1-6; D possibly corresponds to TRBD1 (6 bases). This TCR was sampled from a man between 18 and 35 years old with Graves disease. The CDR3 DNA reads as TGTGCCAGCGGTCAACAGGGAAGGAGAACACCCCTCCACTTT. Translated: CASGQQGRRTPLHF.